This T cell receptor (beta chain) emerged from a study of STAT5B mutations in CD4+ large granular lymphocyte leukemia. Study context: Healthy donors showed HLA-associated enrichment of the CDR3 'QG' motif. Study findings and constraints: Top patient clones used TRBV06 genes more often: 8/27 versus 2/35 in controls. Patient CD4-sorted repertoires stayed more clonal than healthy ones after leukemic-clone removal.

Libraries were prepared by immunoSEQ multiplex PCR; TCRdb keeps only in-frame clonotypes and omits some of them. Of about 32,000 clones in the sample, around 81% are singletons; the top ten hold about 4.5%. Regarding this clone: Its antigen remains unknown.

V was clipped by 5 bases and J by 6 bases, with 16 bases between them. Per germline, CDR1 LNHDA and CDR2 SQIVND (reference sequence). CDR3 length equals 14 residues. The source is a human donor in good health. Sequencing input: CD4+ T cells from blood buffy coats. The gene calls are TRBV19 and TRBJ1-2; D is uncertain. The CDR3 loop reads CASSYLGSSNGYTF. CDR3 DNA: TGTGCCAGTAGTTACTTGGGGTCATCGAATGGCTACACCTTC.